The T cell receptor beta chain under discussion was sequenced for a study of beta chain features in type 1 diabetes. Whole-study findings and limits: TCRB rearrangement may or may not be influenced by HLA type; here this remained unresolved.

The germline V gene has CDR1 MNHEY and CDR2 SMNVEV (reference sequence). J lost 0 bases, V lost 7 bases, and 12 bases had no gene match. The CDR3 is 17 amino acids. Comment on this clone: Its specificity is unknown.

Every isolated RNA sample was fully reverse transcribed, so sequencing captured expressed TCRB transcripts. Sequencing used immunoSEQ multiplex PCR; TCRdb keeps in-frame clones, though not all of them. The table has hundreds of thousands of clones, over 10% seen once; the top ten hold 0.015% to 0.02%. The sample taken for sequencing was naive CD4+ T cells from blood. The chain has TRBV27 and TRBJ2-1; TRBD2 matches at 7 bases. The receptor was derived from a man younger than 35 in good health. In DNA form, the CDR3 reads TGTGCCAGCACGGGACCAACTAGCGCGATCTCCTACAATGAGCAGTTCTTC. Residues: CASTGPTSAISYNEQFF.